The following is a T cell receptor (beta chain) sequence with its context. Its antigen is undetermined. The assay was immunoSEQ multiplex PCR, and TCRdb's table has in-frame clones only and misses some. The sample comprises 20,000 to 30,000 clones, 69% of which are singletons, and 14% to 15% rests with the top ten. The data belong to a study of tumor-infiltrating lymphocytes in localized non-small cell lung cancer. The study's findings and limits: Different pieces of the same tissue were used for each assay. No link was found between tumor T-cell fraction and recurrence-free survival. Only some patients had TCR sequencing, depending on available tissue.

Germline CDR1 MNHEY, CDR2 SMNVEV (reference sequence). The CDR3 is made up of 13 amino acids. Germline trimming cut 7 bases from V and 4 bases from J; bases unmatched to any gene: 6. What was sequenced was lung tumor tissue. The receptor's source is a human donor with non-small cell lung cancer. The chain recombines TRBV27 with TRBJ2-7; 8 bases agree with TRBD1. The CDR3 nucleotides read TGTGCCAGCATGCGACAGGGGTTATACGAGCAGTACTTC. Protein sequence: CASMRQGLYEQYF.